The subject of this entry is one TCR beta chain. Its specificity is not known. One entry per CDR3 protein results from TCRdb running MiXCR on the 5' RACE reads. Here the sample spans under 550,000 distinct CDR3 sequences, around a fifth being singletons. The data were obtained in a study of T cells after yellow fever vaccination. Study-wide points: Abundant bulk-population clonotypes could contaminate the FACS-sorted repertoires.

The receptor's source is a man younger than 35 who received the YFV17D yellow fever vaccine. This specimen consisted of PBMCs, obtained 21 days after the first yellow fever vaccination.

The chain's CDR3 is CASSLEGAIGEKLFF. The CDR3 DNA reads TGTGCCAGCAGCTTAGAGGGGGCGATTGGAGAAAAACTGTTTTTT. The chain uses TRBV7-9 and TRBJ1-4, with 7 positions matching TRBD1. Germline-derived CDR1 and CDR2 are SEHNR and FQNEAQ (reference sequence). This CDR3 is 15 amino acids long. After removal of 1 base from V and 8 bases from J, the junction contained 7 bases not matched to a gene.